Presented here are 17 T cell receptor beta chains from one specimen sequenced in a study of shared T cell receptors in the human thymus. Method: immunoSEQ multiplex PCR; TCRdb's copy keeps in-frame clones and lacks some. The data show 700,000 to 750,000 clones, 80% to 90% seen once. These data also featured in a second study, about human thymus T cells.

Sequencing was performed on thymocytes. These TCRs come from a girl less than two years old with a congenital heart defect.

J is TRBJ1-1 and V is TRBV5-8; D gene uncertain. The CDR3 runs 15 residues. Trimming cost V 1 base and J 1 base, with 11 bases left between them. CDR1 and CDR2 (germline): SGHTS, YDEGEE. CDR3 protein: CASSLMGTGNTEAFF. The CDR3 DNA follows: TGTGCCAGCAGCTTGATGGGTACGGGGAACACTGAAGCTTTCTTT.

The rearrangement uses TRBV29-1 and TRBJ1-2; D unresolved. V shed 7 bases and J shed 8 bases, with 17 bases lying between them. CDR1 and CDR2 (germline): SQVTM, ANQGSEA. The CDR3 extends over 12 amino acids. CDR3 in amino acids: CSADPATEGYTF. The CDR3 coding sequence is TGCAGCGCCGACCCCGCCACGGAGGGCTACACCTTC.

The chain is built from TRBV10-3 and TRBJ2-3; TRBD2 matches 10 bases. Per the germline V gene, CDR1 is ENHRY and CDR2 is SYGVKD. CDR3 length equals 17 residues. V trimming: 0 bases; J trimming: 4 bases; junction bases outside the gene matches: 7. Written as DNA, the CDR3 is TGTGCCATCAGTGAGTCGCTCCTAGCGGGGGCGTCAGATACGCAGTATTTT. This codes for CAISESLLAGASDTQYF.

This clone has just a few counts. The rearrangement uses TRBV2 and TRBJ2-7, with a possible D match to TRBD2 (5 bases). Trimming took off 7 bases at V and 0 bases at J, with 13 bases between the two ends. This CDR3 has 14 amino acids. Per germline, CDR1 SNHLY and CDR2 FYNNEI. This CDR3 is CASKLLGSSYEQYF. In nucleotides, the CDR3 is TGTGCCAGCAAACTGCTGGGGAGCTCCTACGAGCAGTACTTC.

This clone was seen a few times. The rearrangement joins TRBV15 to TRBJ1-5; 11 nucleotides line up with TRBD1. Per germline, CDR1 LNHNV and CDR2 YYDKDF (reference sequence). The CDR3 loop spans 17 amino acids. V shed 1 base and J 3 bases; nucleotides not matched to a gene: 5. Here the CDR3 DNA reads TGTGCCACCAGCAGAGCGGACAGGGGGCCAACCAATCAGCCCCAGCATTTT. Amino acids: CATSRADRGPTNQPQHF.

This clone was picked up a small number of times. This chain joins TRBV6-1 and TRBJ2-1, with TRBD2 matching over 7 bases. This CDR3 contains 15 residues. V was clipped by 2 bases and J by 8 bases; unmatched bases: 9. The germline V gene has CDR1 MNHNS and CDR2 SASEGT. The CDR3 spells CASSEYGERGYEQFF. As DNA, the CDR3 is TGTGCCAGCAGTGAATACGGAGAGCGGGGCTATGAGCAGTTCTTC.

This chain uses TRBV5-6 with TRBJ2-7; tentative D call: TRBD2 (5 bases). Germline V CDR1 and CDR2: SGHDT, YYEEEE. V was pared by 4 bases and J by 1 base, with 12 bases between. The CDR3 consists of 14 residues. CDR3 residues: CASSPLRTSYEQYF. Written as DNA, the CDR3 is TGTGCCAGCAGCCCCCTCAGGACTTCCTACGAGCAGTACTTC.

The table lists this clone with a count of one. The chain couples TRBV20-1 to TRBJ1-2; D remains ambiguous. Trimming left V 2 bases short and J 8 bases short, with 9 bases between. Germline loops: CDR1 DFQATT, CDR2 SNEGSKA (reference sequence). The CDR3 loop spans 11 amino acids. The CDR3 DNA is TGCAGTGCTAGACCGGGGTCGGGCTACACCTTC. Its protein is CSARPGSGYTF.

The chain is built from TRBV29-1 and TRBJ2-6, with unresolved D. Germline-derived CDR1 and CDR2 are SQVTM and ANQGSEA. Trimming took 0 bases from V and 2 from J, leaving 8 bases between them. The CDR3 length is 15 residues. CDR3 in DNA: TGCAGCGTTGAAGATCGAGGTGCTGGGGCCAACGTCCTGACTTTC. Its translation is CSVEDRGAGANVLTF. Full variable domain (outside the CDR3, taken from reference TRBV29-1 and TRBJ2-6): SAVISQKPSRDICQRGTSLTIQCQVDSQVTMMFWYRQQPGQSLTLIATANQGSEATYESGFVIDKFPISRPNLTFSTLTVSNMSPEDSSIYLCSVEDRGAGANVLTFGAGSRLTVL.

The chain links TRBV7-9 to TRBJ1-3; no firm D call. The CDR3 loop spans 19 amino acids. Germline-derived CDR1 and CDR2 are SEHNR and FQNEAQ (reference sequence). The V end was cut by 5 bases, the J end by 1 base, with 24 bases between. The CDR3 reads CASSVPATLNEISGNTIYF. In DNA form, the CDR3 reads TGTGCCAGCAGCGTACCGGCCACACTAAACGAAATTTCTGGAAACACCATATATTTT.

The V gene is TRBV4-1, the J gene TRBJ2-7; 7 bases line up with TRBD1. CDR3 length: 15 residues. Losses at the gene ends were 4 bases for V and 3 bases for J; bases not matched to a gene: 9. Germline CDR1 reads MGHRA; CDR2 reads YSYEKL. Written as DNA, the CDR3 is TGCGCCAGCAGCCTAACTGGGACAGTAGGCTACGAGCAGTACTTC. Amino acid sequence: CASSLTGTVGYEQYF.

The genes are TRBV4-3 and TRBJ1-1; D may be TRBD1 (5 bases). Trimming removed 4 bases from V and 5 bases from J, with 11 bases in between. The CDR3 is 13 residues long. CDR1 is LGHNA and CDR2 is YSLEER in the germline V gene. The CDR3 region is CASSLFGGTEAFF. CDR3 sequence (DNA): TGCGCCAGCAGCCTATTTGGGGGGACTGAAGCTTTCTTT.

This chain joins TRBV5-6 and TRBJ2-7; TRBD2 is a possible D gene (5 bases). The CDR3 is made up of 16 amino acids. Germline V gives CDR1 SGHDT, CDR2 YYEEEE. The V end lost 2 bases, the J end lost 5 bases, and 20 bases lay between the germline ends. This CDR3 reads CASSFGIGDQPHEQYF. CDR3 DNA sequence: TGTGCCAGCAGCTTCGGCATCGGGGATCAGCCGCACGAGCAGTACTTC.

J is TRBJ2-5 and V is TRBV28, with 7 bases identical to TRBD2. CDR1 is MDHEN and CDR2 is SYDVKM in the germline V gene. V lost 5 bases and J lost 2; bases outside the gene matches: 14. The CDR3 consists of 17 residues. CDR3 sequence: CASSRRALADTQETQYF. The CDR3 coding sequence is TGTGCCAGCAGTCGAAGGGCCCTAGCGGATACGCAAGAGACCCAGTACTTC.

The chain combines TRBV5-1 with TRBJ2-3, with 8 bases aligning to TRBD2. CDR3 length: 12 amino acids. CDR1 SGHRS and CDR2 YFSETQ come from the germline V gene. The V gene end was trimmed by 4 bases and the J gene end by 11 bases; junction bases not matched to a gene: 6. CDR3 DNA sequence: TGCGCCAGCAGCCTTCCACGGGGGGGGCAGTATTTT. This sequence encodes CASSLPRGGQYF. The full variable domain, with the rest looked up from reference TRBV5-1 and TRBJ2-3, is KAGVTQTPRYLIKTRGQQVTLSCSPISGHRSVSWYQQTPGQGLQFLFEYFSETQRNKGNFPGRFSGRQFSNSRSEMNVSTLELGDSALYLCASSLPRGGQYFGPGTRLTVL.

Written as DNA, the CDR3 is TGTGCCAGCAGCTCGCTCTGGTTACTTGAGTACGATCAGCCCCAGCATTTT. Translating gives CASSSLWLLEYDQPQHF. The chain joins TRBV5-8 to TRBJ1-5; D is unresolved. The CDR3 is 17 amino acids. V dropped 3 bases and J dropped 5 bases, with 21 bases sitting between them. Germline loops: CDR1 SGHTS, CDR2 YDEGEE.

The rearrangement uses TRBV2 and TRBJ1-5; no clear D gene. Trimming shortened V by 8 bases and J by 2 bases, and 10 bases separated the two germline ends. CDR3 length: 13 residues. The germline V gene encodes CDR1 SNHLY and CDR2 FYNNEI. Here the CDR3 reads CASSGYGNQPQHF. The CDR3 nucleotides are TGTGCCAGCTCGGGGTATGGCAATCAGCCCCAGCATTTT.